The rows below give T cell receptor beta chains drawn from one sample of a study of cytomegalovirus exposure and HLA in healthy donors. Clones were read by immunoSEQ multiplex PCR, and TCRdb kept only the in-frame ones, dropping some. The sample has approximately 95,000 clones; about four fifths are singletons. The sequenced material came from PBMCs. These receptors were collected from a man between 18 and 29 years old in good health and CMV-seropositive. CDR3s include the opening cysteine and the closing phenylalanine or tryptophan. Fields, in order: J gene, clone size, D gene, V gene, CDR3 DNA, CDR3 protein. The D gene is left open where the match is weak. Size values are once, few and many counts, or a class for expanded clones, and some rows have none.

J gene: TRBJ2-2; clone size: once; D gene: NA; V gene: TRBV5-1; CDR3 DNA: TGCGCCAGCAGCTTGGGCAGGGAGGTCACCGGGGAGCTGTTTTTT; CDR3 protein: CASSLGREVTGELFF
J gene: TRBJ1-2; clone size: NA; D gene: TRBD1; V gene: TRBV27; CDR3 DNA: TGTGCCAGCAGTCAACAGGGGGTATATGGCTACACCTTC; CDR3 protein: CASSQQGVYGYTF
J gene: TRBJ1-2; clone size: NA; D gene: NA; V gene: TRBV6-5; CDR3 DNA: TGTGCCAGCAGTTACTCCCGCCCGGTCTATGGCTACACCTTC; CDR3 protein: CASSYSRPVYGYTF
J gene: TRBJ1-6; clone size: NA; D gene: TRBD1; V gene: TRBV4-1; CDR3 DNA: TGCGCCAGCAGCCAAGGGGACAGAGTCCCTAATTCACCCCTCCACTTT; CDR3 protein: CASSQGDRVPNSPLHF
J gene: TRBJ2-1; clone size: NA; D gene: TRBD2; V gene: TRBV2; CDR3 DNA: TGTGCCAGCAGGAAGACTAGCGACTACAATGAGCAGTTCTTC; CDR3 protein: CASRKTSDYNEQFF
J gene: TRBJ2-7; clone size: once; D gene: NA; V gene: TRBV5-4; CDR3 DNA: TGTGCCAGCAGCTCCGGGTGGGGGGTCGAGCAGTACTTC; CDR3 protein: CASSSGWGVEQYF
J gene: TRBJ1-4; clone size: NA; D gene: NA; V gene: TRBV2; CDR3 DNA: TGTGCCAGCAGTGTTCAGGGTGAAAAACTGTTTTTT; CDR3 protein: CASSVQGEKLFF
J gene: TRBJ2-3; clone size: NA; D gene: NA; V gene: TRBV6-5; CDR3 DNA: TGTGCCAGCAGTTACGAGCGGTACACAGATACGCAGTATTTT; CDR3 protein: CASSYERYTDTQYF
J gene: TRBJ1-2; clone size: NA; D gene: NA; V gene: TRBV2; CDR3 DNA: TGTGCCAGCAGTGAAGTGAGGGCAAATAACTATGGCTACACCTTC; CDR3 protein: CASSEVRANNYGYTF
J gene: TRBJ2-5; clone size: NA; D gene: NA; V gene: TRBV5-6; CDR3 DNA: TGTGCCAGCAGCTTGCTAGAAGAGACCCAGTACTTC; CDR3 protein: CASSLLEETQYF
J gene: TRBJ2-5; clone size: NA; D gene: TRBD1; V gene: TRBV7-2; CDR3 DNA: TGTGCCAGCAGCACGACCGGGACAGGGGCAGAGACCCAGTACTTC; CDR3 protein: CASSTTGTGAETQYF
J gene: TRBJ2-5; clone size: NA; D gene: TRBD1; V gene: TRBV5-4; CDR3 DNA: TGTGCCAGCAGCTTGGCCAGGGGGCAGAGCCAGGAGACCCAGTACTTC; CDR3 protein: CASSLARGQSQETQYF
J gene: TRBJ2-7; clone size: NA; D gene: TRBD1; V gene: TRBV5-1; CDR3 DNA: TGCGCCAGCACTTCGAGACAGGGGGACGAGCAGTACTTC; CDR3 protein: CASTSRQGDEQYF
J gene: TRBJ1-5; clone size: NA; D gene: NA; V gene: TRBV10-3; CDR3 DNA: TGTGCCATCAGAGAGGGAGGTGGAGGCAATCAGCCCCAGCATTTT; CDR3 protein: CAIREGGGGNQPQHF
J gene: TRBJ2-2; clone size: once; D gene: TRBD1; V gene: TRBV30; CDR3 DNA: TGTGCCTGGAGCCCACTCCAGGGGGCGACCGGGGAGCTGTTTTTT; CDR3 protein: CAWSPLQGATGELFF
J gene: TRBJ1-2; clone size: NA; D gene: NA; V gene: TRBV19; CDR3 DNA: TGTGCCAGTAGTCGCCAGGGTTCTAACTATGGCTACACCTTC; CDR3 protein: CASSRQGSNYGYTF
J gene: TRBJ2-3; clone size: NA; D gene: NA; V gene: TRBV21-1; CDR3 DNA: TGTGCCAGCAGCAGACAGTGGTCCCTCGGCACAGATACGCAGTATTTT; CDR3 protein: CASSRQWSLGTDTQYF
J gene: TRBJ1-1; clone size: NA; D gene: NA; V gene: TRBV19; CDR3 DNA: TGTGCCAGTGAGTATGCAGGAATGAACACTGAAGCTTTCTTT; CDR3 protein: CASEYAGMNTEAFF